This passage covers 16 T cell receptor beta chains from one sample sequenced in a study of T cell responses to AZD1222 COVID-19 vaccine. The data were produced by immunoSEQ multiplex PCR, yet TCRdb's version contains in-frame clones alone and is incomplete. The sample consists of around 100,000 clones, about nine tenths of them appearing once. Sequenced material: peripheral blood, taken on day 0 of AZD1222 vaccination. These receptor sequences come from an adult in good health.

The chain employs TRBV25-1 and TRBJ2-7, with 9 bases that match TRBD2. The CDR3 has 16 residues. Germline CDR1 reads MGHDK; CDR2 reads SYGVNS. V shed 9 bases, J shed 1 base, and the junction held 13 bases outside the gene matches. Here the CDR3 reads CARGHSRAGGSYEQYF. CDR3 sequence (DNA): TGTGCCAGGGGTCACTCCCGCGCGGGAGGGTCCTACGAGCAGTACTTC.

V and J are TRBV5-1 and TRBJ2-1; TRBD2 might be the D (5 bases). Looked up from germline, CDR1 is SGHRS and CDR2 is YFSETQ. This CDR3 is 16 amino acids long. Trimming removed 3 bases at V and 5 bases at J, with 18 bases between. This CDR3 reads CASSYLAPGNNNEQFF. The CDR3 DNA reads as TGCGCCAGCAGCTACTTGGCCCCGGGGAATAACAATGAGCAGTTCTTC.

The rearrangement links TRBV2 to TRBJ2-3; 7 nucleotides match TRBD2. Trimming took 3 bases from V and 1 from J; bases not matched to a gene: 7. Per germline, CDR1 SNHLY and CDR2 FYNNEI. The CDR3 is made up of 16 amino acids. This chain's CDR3 is CASSEMRGRRTDTQYF. In nucleotides, the CDR3 is TGTGCCAGCAGTGAGATGCGGGGGAGACGCACAGATACGCAGTATTTT.

CDR3 nucleotides: TGTGCCAGTAGTATCGGCAGGGACGGACGGGGGAATCAGCCCCAGCATTTT. The encoded protein is CASSIGRDGRGNQPQHF. The chain uses TRBV19 and TRBJ1-5, with a possible D match to TRBD1 (5 bases). The CDR3 spans 17 residues. V lost 3 bases, J lost 4 bases, and 19 bases lay in between. Per germline, CDR1 LNHDA and CDR2 SQIVND (reference sequence).

The chain joins TRBV11-3 to TRBJ2-2; 8 positions agree with TRBD2. The CDR3 spans 17 residues. The V segment lost 5 bases and the J segment 4 bases; nucleotides outside the gene matches: 12. Germline lookup yields CDR1 SGHNT and CDR2 YENEEA. The DNA for the CDR3 is TGTGCCAGCAGCCCCGTGGATGGCCGGGAGGGCACCGGGGAGCTGTTTTTT. Residues: CASSPVDGREGTGELFF.

This chain joins TRBV29-1 and TRBJ1-1, with D possibly matching TRBD1 (5 bases). The ends were cut back, 0 bases at V and 8 bases at J, with 10 bases in the middle. The germline gives CDR1 SQVTM, CDR2 ANQGSEA. The length of the CDR3 is 12 residues. The chain's CDR3 is CSVEEMGGEAFF. The CDR3 bases are TGCAGCGTTGAAGAAATGGGGGGGGAAGCTTTCTTT.

The V gene is TRBV18, the J gene TRBJ2-3; maybe TRBD1 (5 bases). Germline V CDR1 and CDR2: KGHSH, LQKENI. The length of the CDR3 is 15 residues. Trimming pared 6 bases from V and 3 bases from J, leaving 16 bases between. CDR3 region: CASSLRQTETDTQYF. The CDR3 coding sequence is TGTGCCAGCTCGCTTCGACAGACTGAAACAGATACGCAGTATTTT.

Only a few counts were recorded for this clone. The V call is TRBV7-2, the J call TRBJ2-1, with 8 bases fitting TRBD2. Trimming removed 0 bases from V and 5 bases from J; junction bases left unmatched: 12. The germline gives CDR1 SGHTA, CDR2 FQGNSA. This CDR3 has 18 amino acids. In nucleotides, the CDR3 is TGTGCCAGCAGCTTAGCCAGGTTCGCTCGCGGGGGGAACAATGAGCAGTTCTTC. Its translation: CASSLARFARGGNNEQFF.

This clone has a single count. The chain couples TRBV4-2 to TRBJ2-3; D ambiguous. The V end lost 4 bases, the J end lost 2 bases, and 16 bases lay between the germline ends. This CDR3 comprises 16 residues. In germline, CDR1 is LGHNA, CDR2 YNFKEQ. The CDR3 sequence: CASSPRYPLTTDTQYF. The CDR3 DNA is TGTGCCAGCAGCCCGCGCTACCCACTGACCACAGATACGCAGTATTTT.

The chain uses TRBV25-1 and TRBJ1-6; a weak D match, TRBD1 (6 bases). The CDR3 is 14 amino acids. Per germline, CDR1 MGHDK and CDR2 SYGVNS. V was trimmed by 3 bases and J by 10 bases, leaving 13 bases between them. Written as DNA, the CDR3 is TGTGCCAGCAGTGATACAGGGAAGGGCTCACCCCTCCACTTT. Its translation: CASSDTGKGSPLHF.

This clone appeared a few times. Other nucleotide sequences in the sample specify the same CDR3. CDR3 DNA sequence: TGCGCCAGCAGCTTGACAGGGACCTACGAGCAGTACTTC. Translated: CASSLTGTYEQYF. This chain links TRBV10-1 with TRBJ2-7; 7 bases are a match to TRBD1. The V and J ends lost 6 bases and 2 bases, in that order; junction bases with no gene match: 4. This CDR3 contains 13 residues. Germline CDR1 reads WNHNN; CDR2 reads SYGVQD (reference sequence).

The V gene is TRBV18, the J gene TRBJ2-1; TRBD2 matches 10 bases. The J segment lost 4 bases and the V segment lost 3 bases, leaving 6 bases of the junction unmatched. The CDR3 is 16 amino acids. Germline V CDR1 and CDR2: KGHSH, LQKENI. The DNA of the CDR3 is TGTGCCAGCTCACCGTCCCGGACTAGCGGTTACAATGAGCAGTTCTTC. Amino acid sequence: CASSPSRTSGYNEQFF.

The chain recombines TRBV3-1 (or the pseudogene TRBV3-2) with TRBJ1-2; no reliable D call. The V and J ends lost 0 bases and 4 bases respectively, with 9 bases between them. CDR3 length: 14 amino acids. Germline V gene lookup returns CDR1 LGHDT and CDR2 YNNKEL (reference sequence). The CDR3 spells CASSQDSGSYGYTF. CDR3 DNA sequence: TGTGCCAGCAGCCAAGATTCGGGGTCCTATGGCTACACCTTC.

The V call is TRBV5-1, the J call TRBJ1-1; D might be TRBD1 (6 bases). CDR1 is SGHRS and CDR2 is YFSETQ in the germline V gene. V was shortened by 4 bases and J by 1 base, with 17 bases between the two germline ends. The CDR3 extends over 16 amino acids. Written as DNA, the CDR3 is TGCGCCAGCAGCCCCCCCACGGAAGGGGGGAACACTGAAGCTTTCTTT. Translation: CASSPPTEGGNTEAFF.

The chain employs TRBV9 and TRBJ1-1; D not resolved. V lost 1 base, J lost 7 bases, and 11 bases lay in between. Germline assignment: CDR1 SGDLS and CDR2 YYNGEE. The CDR3 is 13 amino acids. The CDR3 DNA follows: TGTGCCAGCAGCGTAATCTCTTCAGGTGAAGCTTTCTTT. This sequence encodes CASSVISSGEAFF.

The chain links TRBV6-5 to TRBJ1-5; D not resolved. The CDR3 loop spans 13 amino acids. Trimming cost V 6 bases and J 3 bases, with 9 bases left between them. Per the germline V gene, CDR1 is MNHEY and CDR2 is SVGAGI. The CDR3 region is CASRPKNNQPQHF. As DNA, the CDR3 is TGTGCCAGCAGACCGAAGAACAATCAGCCCCAGCATTTT.